This T cell receptor (beta chain) was captured in a study of T cell responses to AZD1222 COVID-19 vaccine. Findings and caveats of the study: After two AZD1222 doses, spike-specific TCR breadth and depth rose versus day 0. Only 5 to 7 individuals given AZD1222 were seropositive at baseline. It should be noted that donors were predominantly white British and more often female, and clonal diversity was possibly underestimated. Spike-spanning, vaccine-associated CD4 TCRs were dominant at 160-218 and 743-854.

Germline-derived CDR1 and CDR2 are GTSNPN and SVGIG (reference sequence). The CDR3 is made up of 13 amino acids. V was cut by 5 bases and J by 3 bases, with 10 bases left in between. The repertoire was sequenced with immunoSEQ multiplex PCR; TCRdb's copy has only in-frame clones and lacks some. Among about 66,000 clones listed, 88% were seen once. Points on this clone: Its target is unknown.

The sequences come from peripheral blood, collected 28 days after the second dose of the MenACWY control vaccine. The genes are TRBV30 and TRBJ2-2; D call uncertain. This sequence was found in an adult who received the MenACWY meningococcal vaccine as a control. For the CDR3, the DNA is TGTGCCTGGGGGCAGATGTACACCGGGGAGCTGTTTTTT. Its protein is CAWGQMYTGELFF.